The source of this T cell receptor beta chain is a study of control samples from healthy donors and cancer patients (dated by TCRdb to the early 2020s). The method behind the library was the immunoSEQ multiplex PCR assay. TCRdb took over this immuneACCESS table, retaining in-frame rearrangements with V and J assigned. Such tables are incomplete; in checked studies, under half of the missing clones stem from an unresolved V gene, and the remainder is unexplained. Counted in this sample were more than 150,000 clones; roughly 90% of them appeared once. The ten largest clones take up 0.68% of the sample. Turning to this clone: This clone's antigen is unknown. Base qualities are missing; no much larger clone stands one base away.

The CDR3 goes from the cysteine to the phenylalanine over 15 residues. Only CDR3 DNA remains: 45 bases, in frame from the first base. The germline ends are 19 bases apart after V is trimmed by 6 bases and J by 4 bases. CDR1 and CDR2 are drawn from the germline V gene (reference sequence): MNHEY, SMNVEV. This clonotype was sampled from a woman under 40 in good health. The chain joins TRBV27 to TRBJ2-7, and possibly TRBD1, on 5 matching bases. Sequenced material: blood. The DNA is as follows: TGTGCCAGCAGGAAGAAGGACACCGAGAGATACGAGCAGTACTTC. Its product reads: CASRKKDTERYEQYF.